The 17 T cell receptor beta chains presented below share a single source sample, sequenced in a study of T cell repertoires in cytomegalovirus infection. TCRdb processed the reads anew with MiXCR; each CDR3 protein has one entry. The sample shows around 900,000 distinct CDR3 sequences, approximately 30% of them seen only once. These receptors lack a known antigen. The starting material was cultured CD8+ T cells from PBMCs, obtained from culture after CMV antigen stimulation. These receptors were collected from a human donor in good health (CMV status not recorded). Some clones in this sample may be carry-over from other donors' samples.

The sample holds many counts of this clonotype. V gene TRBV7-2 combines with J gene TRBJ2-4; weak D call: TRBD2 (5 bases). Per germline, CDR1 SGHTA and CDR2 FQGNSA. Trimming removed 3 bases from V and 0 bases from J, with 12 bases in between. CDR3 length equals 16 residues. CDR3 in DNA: TGTGCCAGCAGCTTCCCGGCGGGTCTAGCCAAAAACATTCAGTACTTC. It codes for CASSFPAGLAKNIQYF.

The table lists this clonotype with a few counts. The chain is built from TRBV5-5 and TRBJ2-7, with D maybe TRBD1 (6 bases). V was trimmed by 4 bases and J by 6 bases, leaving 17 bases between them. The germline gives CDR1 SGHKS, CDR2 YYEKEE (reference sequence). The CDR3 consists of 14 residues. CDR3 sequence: CASSKRQEMSEQYV. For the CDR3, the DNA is TGTGCCAGCAGCAAAAGACAGGAAATGTCCGAGCAGTACGTC.

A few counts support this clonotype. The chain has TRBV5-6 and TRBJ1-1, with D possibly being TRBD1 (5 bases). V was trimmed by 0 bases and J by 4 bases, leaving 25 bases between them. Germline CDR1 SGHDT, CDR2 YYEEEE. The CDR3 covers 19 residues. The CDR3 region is CASSLGLLGTPLSGTEAFF. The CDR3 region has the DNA TGTGCCAGCAGCTTGGGGCTGCTGGGGACCCCCTTAAGTGGCACTGAAGCTTTCTTT.

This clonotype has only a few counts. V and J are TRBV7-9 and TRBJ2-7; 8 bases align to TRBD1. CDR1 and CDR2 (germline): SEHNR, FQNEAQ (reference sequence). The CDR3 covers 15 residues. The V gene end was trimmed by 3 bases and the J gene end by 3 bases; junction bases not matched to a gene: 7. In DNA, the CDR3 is TGTGCCAGCAGCTTCGATGGGACAGGCTACTACGAGCAGTACTTC. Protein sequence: CASSFDGTGYYEQYF.

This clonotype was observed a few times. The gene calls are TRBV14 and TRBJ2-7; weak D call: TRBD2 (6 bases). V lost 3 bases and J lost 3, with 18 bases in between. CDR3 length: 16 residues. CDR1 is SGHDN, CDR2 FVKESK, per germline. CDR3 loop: CASSHKDGDFNYEQYV. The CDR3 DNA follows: TGTGCCAGCAGCCACAAAGACGGGGACTTTAACTACGAGCAGTACGTC.

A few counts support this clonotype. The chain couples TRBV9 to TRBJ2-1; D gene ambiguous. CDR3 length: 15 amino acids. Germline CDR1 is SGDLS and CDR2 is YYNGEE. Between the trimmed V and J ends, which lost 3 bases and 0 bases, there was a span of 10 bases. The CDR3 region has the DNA TGTGCCAGCAGCGCCGATACCAGCTCCTACAATGAGCAGTTCTTC. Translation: CASSADTSSYNEQFF. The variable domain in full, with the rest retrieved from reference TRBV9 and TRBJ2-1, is DSGVTQTPKHLITATGQRVTLRCSPRSGDLSVYWYQQSLDQGLQFLIQYYNGEERAKGNILERFSAQQFPDLHSELNLSSLELGDSALYFCASSADTSSYNEQFFGPGTRLTVL.

In nucleotides, the CDR3 is TGTGCCACCGTCACTACCCAGGGACCTCAAGAGACCCAGTACTTC. It codes for CATVTTQGPQETQYF. This rearrangement joins TRBV19 to TRBJ2-5; D assignment may be TRBD1 or TRBD2 (5 bases each). Trimming took 10 bases from V and 2 from J, leaving 20 bases between them. The CDR3 spans 15 residues. CDR1 and CDR2 from the germline V gene are LNHDA and SQIVND (reference sequence). The full variable domain, rest sourced from reference TRBV19 and TRBJ2-5, is DGGITQSPKYLFRKEGQNVTLSCEQNLNHDAMYWYRQDPGQGLRLIYYSQIVNDFQKGDIAEGYSVSREKKESFPLTVTSAQKNPTAFYLCATVTTQGPQETQYFGPGTRLLVL.

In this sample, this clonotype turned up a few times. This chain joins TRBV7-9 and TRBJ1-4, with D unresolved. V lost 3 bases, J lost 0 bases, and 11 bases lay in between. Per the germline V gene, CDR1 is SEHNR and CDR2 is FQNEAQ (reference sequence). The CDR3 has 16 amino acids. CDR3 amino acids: CASSFGQIATNEKLFF. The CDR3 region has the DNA TGTGCCAGCAGCTTCGGCCAGATTGCAACTAATGAAAAACTGTTTTTT. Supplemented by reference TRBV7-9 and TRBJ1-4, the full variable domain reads DTGVSQNPRHKITKRGQNVTFRCDPISEHNRLYWYRQTLGQGPEFLTYFQNEAQLEKSRLLSDRFSAERPKGSFSTLEIQRTEQGDSAMYLCASSFGQIATNEKLFFGSGTQLSVL.

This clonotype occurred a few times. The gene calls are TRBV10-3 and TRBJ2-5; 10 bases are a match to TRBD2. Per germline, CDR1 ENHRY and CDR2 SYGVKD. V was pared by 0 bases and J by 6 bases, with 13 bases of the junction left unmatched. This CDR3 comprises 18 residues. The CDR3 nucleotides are TGTGCCATCAGTGAGTCTCCAGCGGGGGGGCCAGGAAACCAGACCCAGTACTTC. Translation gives CAISESPAGGPGNQTQYF.

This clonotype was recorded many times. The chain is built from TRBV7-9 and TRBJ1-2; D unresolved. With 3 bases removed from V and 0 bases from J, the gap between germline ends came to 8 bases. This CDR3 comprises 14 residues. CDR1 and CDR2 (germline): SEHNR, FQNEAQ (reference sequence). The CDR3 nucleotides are TGTGCCAGCAGCTTTGTAGGAGCTAACTATGGCTACACCTTC. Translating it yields CASSFVGANYGYTF.

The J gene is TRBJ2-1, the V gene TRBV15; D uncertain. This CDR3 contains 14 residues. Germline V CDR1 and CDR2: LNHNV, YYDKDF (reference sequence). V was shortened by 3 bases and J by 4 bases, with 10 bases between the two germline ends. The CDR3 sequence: CATSSISRYNEQFF. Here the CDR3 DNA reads TGTGCCACCAGCAGCATCAGCCGATACAATGAGCAGTTCTTC.

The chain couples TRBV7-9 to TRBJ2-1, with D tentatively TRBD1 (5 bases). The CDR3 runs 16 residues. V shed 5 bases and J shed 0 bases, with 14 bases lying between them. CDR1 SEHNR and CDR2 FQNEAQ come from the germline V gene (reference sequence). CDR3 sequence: CASSPRVPRSYNEQFF. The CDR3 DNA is TGTGCCAGCAGCCCCAGGGTACCCCGCTCCTACAATGAGCAGTTCTTC.

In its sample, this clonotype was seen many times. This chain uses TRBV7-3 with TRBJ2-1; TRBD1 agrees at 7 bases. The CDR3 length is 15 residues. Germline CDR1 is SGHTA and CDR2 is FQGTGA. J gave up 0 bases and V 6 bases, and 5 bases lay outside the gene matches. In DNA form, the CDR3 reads TGTGCCAGCAGTTCCCGGGACAGCTCCTACAATGAGCAGTTCTTC. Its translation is CASSSRDSSYNEQFF. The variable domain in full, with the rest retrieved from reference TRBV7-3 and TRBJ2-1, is GAGVSQTPSNKVTEKGKYVELRCDPISGHTALYWYRQSLGQGPEFLIYFQGTGAADDSGLPNDRFFAVRPEGSVSTLKIQRTERGDSAVYLCASSSRDSSYNEQFFGPGTRLTVL.

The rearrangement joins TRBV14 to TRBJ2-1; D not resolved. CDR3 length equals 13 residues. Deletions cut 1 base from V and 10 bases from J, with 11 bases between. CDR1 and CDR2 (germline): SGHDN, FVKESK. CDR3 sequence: CASSQVGEREQFF. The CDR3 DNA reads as TGTGCCAGCAGCCAAGTCGGAGAGAGGGAGCAGTTCTTC.

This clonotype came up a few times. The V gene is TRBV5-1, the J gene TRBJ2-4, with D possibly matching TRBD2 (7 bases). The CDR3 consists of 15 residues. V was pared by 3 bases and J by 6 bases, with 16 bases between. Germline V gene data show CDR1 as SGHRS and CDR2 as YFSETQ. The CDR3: CASSWTGGPGNIQYF. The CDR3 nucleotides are TGCGCCAGCAGCTGGACCGGGGGGCCTGGAAACATTCAGTACTTC. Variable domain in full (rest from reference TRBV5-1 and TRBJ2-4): KAGVTQTPRYLIKTRGQQVTLSCSPISGHRSVSWYQQTPGQGLQFLFEYFSETQRNKGNFPGRFSGRQFSNSRSEMNVSTLELGDSALYLCASSWTGGPGNIQYFGAGTRLSVL.

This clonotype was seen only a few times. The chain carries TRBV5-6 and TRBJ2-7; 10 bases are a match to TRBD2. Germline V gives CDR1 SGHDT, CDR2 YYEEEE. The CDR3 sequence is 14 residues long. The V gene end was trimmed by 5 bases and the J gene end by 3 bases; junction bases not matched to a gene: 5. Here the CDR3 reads CASSYGTSDYEQYF. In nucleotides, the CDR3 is TGTGCCAGCAGTTACGGGACTAGCGACTACGAGCAGTACTTC.

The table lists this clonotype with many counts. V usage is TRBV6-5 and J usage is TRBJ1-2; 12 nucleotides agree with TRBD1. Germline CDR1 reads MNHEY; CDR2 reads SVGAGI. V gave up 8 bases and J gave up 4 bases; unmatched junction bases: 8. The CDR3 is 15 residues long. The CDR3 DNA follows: TGTGCCAGCGGGACCCGGGACAGGGGGCTCTATGGCTACACCTTC. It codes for CASGTRDRGLYGYTF.